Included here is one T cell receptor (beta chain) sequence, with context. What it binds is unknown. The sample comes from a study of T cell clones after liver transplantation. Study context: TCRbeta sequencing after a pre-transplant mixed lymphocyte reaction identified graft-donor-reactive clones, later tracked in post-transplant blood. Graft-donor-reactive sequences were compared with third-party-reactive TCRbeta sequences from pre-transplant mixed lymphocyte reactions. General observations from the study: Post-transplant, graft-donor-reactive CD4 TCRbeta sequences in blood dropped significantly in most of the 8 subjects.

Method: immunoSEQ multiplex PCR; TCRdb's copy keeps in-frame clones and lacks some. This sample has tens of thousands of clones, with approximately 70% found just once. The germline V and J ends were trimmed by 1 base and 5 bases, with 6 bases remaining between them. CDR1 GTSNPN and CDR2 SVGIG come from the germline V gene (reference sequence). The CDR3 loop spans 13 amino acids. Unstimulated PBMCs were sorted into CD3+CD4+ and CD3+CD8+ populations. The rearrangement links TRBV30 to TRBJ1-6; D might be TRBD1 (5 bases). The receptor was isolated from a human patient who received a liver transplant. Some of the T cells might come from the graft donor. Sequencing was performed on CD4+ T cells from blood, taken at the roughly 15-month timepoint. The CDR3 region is CAWSGQNNSPLHF. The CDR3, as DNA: TGTGCCTGGAGTGGACAGAATAATTCACCCCTCCACTTT.